The next 31 T cell receptor beta chains were all read from a single sample in a study of Ad26.COV2.S vaccination and SARS-CoV-2 variants. Measured with immunoSEQ multiplex PCR; TCRdb has only the in-frame clones, and not every one. The sample shows some 370,000 clones, about 80% of them seen only once. Treatment in this sample: 15 to 20 received Ad26.COV2.S at low or high dose, single or two shots; 5 received placebo; per-sample allocation not given. Material that was analyzed had been drawn on day 63 after the first vaccine or placebo injection. The sequencing used peripheral blood, collected in a trial of Ad26.COV2.S vaccine versus placebo. These receptors all stem from a person aged 18-65 years who received the Ad26.COV2.S COVID-19 vaccine or a placebo.

J is TRBJ2-7 and V is TRBV30; D is undetermined. This CDR3 has 16 residues. The germline gives CDR1 GTSNPN, CDR2 SVGIG (reference sequence). V was pared by 1 base and J by 4 bases, with 20 bases between. DNA for the CDR3: TGTGCCTGGAGTGGTCATGGTGGGTTATCCATTTACGAGCAGTACTTC. The encoded protein is CAWSGHGGLSIYEQYF. The entire variable domain, with the rest obtained from reference TRBV30 and TRBJ2-7, is as follows: SQTIHQWPATLVQPVGSPLSLECTVEGTSNPNLYWYRQAAGRGLQLLFYSVGIGQISSEVPQNLSASRPQDRQFILSSKKLLLSDSGFYLCAWSGHGGLSIYEQYFGPGTRLTVT.

The chain has TRBV5-1 and TRBJ2-1; D assignment may be TRBD1 or TRBD2 (5 bases each). V shed 5 bases and J shed 7 bases, with 13 bases lying between them. There are 13 residues in the CDR3. Germline CDR1 is SGHRS and CDR2 is YFSETQ. The CDR3 loop is CASRFGAANEQFF. In nucleotides, the CDR3 is TGCGCCAGCAGATTCGGGGCTGCGAATGAGCAGTTCTTC.

The V call is TRBV6-1, the J call TRBJ2-5; 9 nucleotides match TRBD1. CDR1 is MNHNS and CDR2 is SASEGT in the germline V gene. The CDR3 totals 14 residues. V shed 3 bases, J shed 2 bases, and the junction held 1 base outside the gene matches. In nucleotides, the CDR3 is TGTGCCAGCAGTGATGACAGGGGGCAAGAGACCCAGTACTTC. Translating gives CASSDDRGQETQYF.

The gene calls are TRBV11-3 and TRBJ2-5; D may correspond to TRBD1 or TRBD2 (5 bases each). The germline V and J ends were trimmed by 2 bases and 5 bases, with 18 bases remaining between them. The CDR3 loop spans 16 amino acids. Germline V CDR1 and CDR2: SGHNT, YENEEA. CDR3 bases: TGTGCCAGCAGCTTAATCTTCGGGAAGGGGCCTGAGACCCAGTACTTC. The encoded protein is CASSLIFGKGPETQYF.

The CDR3 DNA is TGTGCCAGCCTTAGGGTGGGGGTGGGGAGTGAAGCTTTCTTT. It codes for CASLRVGVGSEAFF. V usage is TRBV2 and J usage is TRBJ1-1; TRBD1 might be the D (5 bases). Trimming removed 8 bases at V and 7 bases at J, with 20 bases between. The CDR3 has 14 residues. Germline V gene lookup returns CDR1 SNHLY and CDR2 FYNNEI.

The chain links TRBV10-3 to TRBJ1-1, with 8 bases matching TRBD1. The CDR3 contains 14 residues. Losses at the gene ends were 5 bases for V and 0 bases for J; bases not matched to a gene: 2. Germline V CDR1 and CDR2: ENHRY, SYGVKD. The CDR3 DNA is TGTGCCATCAGTCCAGGGGGCATGAACACTGAAGCTTTCTTT. Translation: CAISPGGMNTEAFF.

The CDR3 coding sequence is TGTGCCAGCAGCGCCCCCGGGTCAGGGAACACTGAAGCTTTCTTT. This codes for CASSAPGSGNTEAFF. The chain is built from TRBV9 and TRBJ1-1; D gene unclear. Germline loops: CDR1 SGDLS, CDR2 YYNGEE. The V end lost 3 bases, the J end lost 1 base, and 13 bases lay between the germline ends. This CDR3 contains 15 residues. The full variable domain, rest sourced from reference TRBV9 and TRBJ1-1, is DSGVTQTPKHLITATGQRVTLRCSPRSGDLSVYWYQQSLDQGLQFLIQYYNGEERAKGNILERFSAQQFPDLHSELNLSSLELGDSALYFCASSAPGSGNTEAFFGQGTRLTVV.

The chain joins TRBV6-1 to TRBJ2-1, with D unresolved. Germline CDR1 and CDR2: MNHNS and SASEGT. The CDR3 contains 16 residues. The V end lost 3 bases, the J end lost 9 bases, and 21 bases lay between the germline ends. CDR3 residues: CASSDYWPNAVSEQFF. CDR3 sequence (DNA): TGTGCCAGCAGTGATTACTGGCCGAACGCCGTGAGTGAGCAGTTCTTC.

This clone came up once. The rearrangement joins TRBV6-5 to TRBJ2-7; 12 nucleotides agree with TRBD1. CDR3 length: 14 amino acids. CDR1 and CDR2 from the germline V gene are MNHEY and SVGAGI. Trimming took 6 bases from V and 6 from J; bases not matched to a gene: 6. The CDR3, as DNA: TGTGCCAGCAGGACTCGGGACAGGGGGCTCGAGCAGTACTTC. Translating gives CASRTRDRGLEQYF.

The rearrangement uses TRBV18 and TRBJ2-7, with TRBD2 identical over 8 bases. Germline CDR1 is KGHSH and CDR2 is LQKENI. The CDR3 spans 13 residues. The junction had 3 bases not matched to a gene; V was cut back by 2 bases and J by 6 bases. In nucleotides, the CDR3 is TGTGCCAGCTCACCATACGGGGGGGGCGAGCAGTACTTC. Translation: CASSPYGGGEQYF.

This chain connects TRBV19 to TRBJ1-1; 8 nucleotides line up with TRBD1. Germline values: CDR1 LNHDA, CDR2 SQIVND (reference sequence). This CDR3 is built from 14 residues. J lost 3 bases, V lost 8 bases, and 8 bases had no gene match. The CDR3 loop reads CASLPGQEYTEAFF. CDR3 nucleotide sequence: TGTGCCAGTCTCCCGGGACAGGAGTACACTGAAGCTTTCTTT.

The chain recombines TRBV24-1 with TRBJ2-1; D is perhaps TRBD1 (5 bases). V gave up 4 bases and J gave up 7 bases, with 13 bases separating them. Germline V gives CDR1 KGHDR, CDR2 SFDVKD. CDR3 length: 14 amino acids. This chain's CDR3 is CATSEGADRNEQFF. Written as DNA, the CDR3 is TGTGCCACCAGTGAAGGGGCAGACCGTAATGAGCAGTTCTTC.

This sequence joins TRBV13 and TRBJ2-7; 7 bases map to TRBD2. The germline V gene has CDR1 PRHDT and CDR2 FYEKMQ (reference sequence). Unmatched junction bases numbered 5, after V lost 3 bases and J lost 3 bases. The CDR3 runs to 14 residues. CDR3 protein: CASSFGRGNYEQYF. DNA of the CDR3: TGTGCCAGCAGCTTTGGGCGGGGGAACTACGAGCAGTACTTC.

The chain uses TRBV10-1 and TRBJ2-5; perhaps TRBD2 as D (5 bases). CDR3 length equals 15 residues. Trimming left V 4 bases short and J 5 bases short, with 17 bases between. Germline lookup yields CDR1 WNHNN and CDR2 SYGVQD (reference sequence). CDR3 region: CASSVSGFSLETQYF. For the CDR3, the DNA is TGCGCCAGCAGTGTCTCGGGATTTTCCCTGGAGACCCAGTACTTC.

V and J are TRBV6-5 and TRBJ1-1; no clear D gene. V shed 4 bases and J shed 11 bases, with 11 bases lying between them. Per the germline V gene, CDR1 is MNHEY and CDR2 is SVGAGI. The length of the CDR3 is 11 residues. Here the CDR3 DNA reads TGTGCCAGCAGTTCCTCCGGGCGGGCTTTCTTT. This sequence encodes CASSSSGRAFF.

The gene calls are TRBV19 and TRBJ1-2; TRBD1 matches at 7 bases. Germline CDR1 and CDR2: LNHDA and SQIVND (reference sequence). The CDR3 length is 13 residues. Losses at the gene ends were 7 bases for V and 8 bases for J; bases not matched to a gene: 10. Here the CDR3 DNA reads TGTGCCAGTAACCCACAGGGGACTCGCGGCTACACCTTC. Translated: CASNPQGTRGYTF. The variable domain in full, completed from reference TRBV19 and TRBJ1-2, reads DGGITQSPKYLFRKEGQNVTLSCEQNLNHDAMYWYRQDPGQGLRLIYYSQIVNDFQKGDIAEGYSVSREKKESFPLTVTSAQKNPTAFYLCASNPQGTRGYTFGSGTRLTVV.

CDR3 amino acids: CASSFVGALGYTF. CDR3 coding DNA: TGTGCCAGCAGTTTCGTAGGGGCCCTTGGCTACACCTTC. The J gene is TRBJ1-2, the V gene TRBV27; TRBD1 might be the D (5 bases). The V gene's germline CDR1 is MNHEY and CDR2 SMNVEV (reference sequence). Trimming left V 3 bases short and J 7 bases short, with 12 bases between. The CDR3 spans 13 residues.

This clone showed up just once. The genes are TRBV29-1 and TRBJ2-1; D is unresolved. CDR3 length: 10 residues. Germline loops: CDR1 SQVTM, CDR2 ANQGSEA. Trimming took off 7 bases at V and 7 bases at J, with 8 bases between the two ends. The CDR3 sequence is CSGTRNEQFF. The DNA for the CDR3 is TGCAGCGGTACCCGGAATGAGCAGTTCTTC.

The genes are TRBV19 and TRBJ1-1, with 7 positions matching TRBD1. Germline CDR1 is LNHDA and CDR2 is SQIVND (reference sequence). The CDR3 spans 14 residues. J lost 1 base, V lost 4 bases, and 3 bases had no gene match. CDR3 DNA: TGTGCCAGTAGTACACAGGGGTCGAACACTGAAGCTTTCTTT. Amino acids: CASSTQGSNTEAFF.

The chain couples TRBV2 to TRBJ2-1, with a possible D match to TRBD2 (6 bases). Trimming cost V 5 bases and J 9 bases, with 14 bases left between them. CDR3 length: 13 residues. In germline, CDR1 is SNHLY, CDR2 FYNNEI. The chain's CDR3 is CASSLEGQGEQFF. In nucleotides, the CDR3 is TGTGCCAGCAGTTTGGAGGGGCAAGGTGAGCAGTTCTTC.

The V and J genes are TRBV10-3 and TRBJ1-2; 8 bases align to TRBD1. CDR1 is ENHRY and CDR2 is SYGVKD in the germline V gene. V shed 6 bases and J 5 bases; nucleotides not matched to a gene: 11. The length of the CDR3 is 15 residues. CDR3 in DNA: TGTGCCATCAGGGACAGGGATTCGGGGGCTTATGGCTACACCTTC. Amino acid sequence: CAIRDRDSGAYGYTF.

As regards this clone: Mismatch with germline at one junction end may stem from a read error. The chain has TRBV5-6 and TRBJ1-2, with a possible D match to TRBD1 (6 bases). From germline, CDR1 is SGHDT and CDR2 YYEEEE. CDR3 length equals 14 residues. Written as DNA, the CDR3 is TGTGCCAGCCGCTTCCGGGGGCTAAACTATGGCTACACCTTC. Protein sequence: CASRFRGLNYGYTF.

Concerning this clone itself: One base away lies a much larger clone, so this may be a sequencing read error. The CDR3 region has the DNA TGCGCCCGCAGCCCCGGGGGGGGTCCATGGCAGCCCCAGCATTTT. It codes for CARSPGGGPWQPQHF. The chain uses TRBV5-1 and TRBJ1-5; D might be TRBD1 (5 bases). This CDR3 region has 15 residues. The V gene's germline CDR1 is SGHRS and CDR2 YFSETQ.

V and J are TRBV19 and TRBJ1-6; no firm D call. The CDR3 totals 14 residues. Trimming took off 1 base at V and 5 bases at J, with 6 bases between the two ends. CDR1 LNHDA and CDR2 SQIVND come from the germline V gene (reference sequence). CDR3 region: CASSIGVHNSPLHF. The CDR3 nucleotides are TGTGCCAGTAGTATAGGGGTCCATAATTCACCCCTCCACTTT. Using reference TRBV19 and TRBJ1-6 for the parts outside the CDR3, the full variable domain is DGGITQSPKYLFRKEGQNVTLSCEQNLNHDAMYWYRQDPGQGLRLIYYSQIVNDFQKGDIAEGYSVSREKKESFPLTVTSAQKNPTAFYLCASSIGVHNSPLHFGNGTRLTVT.

The chain combines TRBV28 with TRBJ2-7, with no clear D. With 6 bases removed from V and 3 bases from J, the gap between germline ends came to 12 bases. Germline loops: CDR1 MDHEN, CDR2 SYDVKM. This CDR3 is built from 13 residues. The CDR3 nucleotides read TGTGCCAGCAGCCCACTCGGATACTACGAGCAGTACTTC. Encoded protein: CASSPLGYYEQYF.

The genes are TRBV12-3 or TRBV12-4 and TRBJ1-2; D is ambiguous. CDR3 length equals 12 residues. V lost 4 bases and J 7 bases, leaving 10 bases between the germline ends. DNA for the CDR3: TGTGCCAGCAGTTCGTGGGAGGTTGGCTACACCTTC. It yields the protein CASSSWEVGYTF.

The J gene is TRBJ1-2, the V gene TRBV18; TRBD1 matches 7 bases. This CDR3 spans 14 amino acids. V dropped 3 bases and J dropped 7; count of bases not matched to a gene: 8. Germline-derived CDR1 and CDR2 are KGHSH and LQKENI. CDR3 amino acids: CASSPDREWIGYTF. The CDR3 DNA follows: TGTGCCAGCTCACCCGACAGGGAATGGATTGGCTACACCTTC.

This chain connects TRBV11-3 to TRBJ1-2; weak D call: TRBD1 (5 bases). From germline, CDR1 is SGHNT and CDR2 YENEEA. Trimming cost V 5 bases and J 7 bases, with 17 bases left between them. This CDR3 is built from 14 residues. Here the CDR3 reads CASSPEWGSSGYTF. The CDR3 coding sequence is TGTGCCAGCAGCCCCGAATGGGGGTCCAGTGGCTACACCTTC.

V usage is TRBV18 and J usage is TRBJ2-7; a possible D gene is TRBD2 (5 bases). The germline V and J ends were trimmed by 2 bases and 2 bases, with 16 bases remaining between them. In germline, CDR1 is KGHSH, CDR2 LQKENI. The CDR3 is 16 amino acids. The CDR3 sequence is CASSPRAQAATYEQYF. In DNA form, the CDR3 reads TGTGCCAGCTCACCAAGGGCGCAAGCGGCCACCTACGAGCAGTACTTC.

The J gene is TRBJ1-1, the V gene TRBV5-1; TRBD1 might be the D (5 bases). V lost 0 bases and J lost 8, with 14 bases in between. CDR3 length equals 14 residues. Germline CDR1 is SGHRS and CDR2 is YFSETQ. In nucleotides, the CDR3 is TGCGCCAGCAGCTTGGCCTTTGTCGGGGGGGAAGCTTTCTTT. Its protein is CASSLAFVGGEAFF.

The rearrangement joins TRBV27 to TRBJ2-1; no firm D call. Trimming removed 6 bases at V and 4 bases at J, with 13 bases between. The length of the CDR3 is 14 residues. Germline V gives CDR1 MNHEY, CDR2 SMNVEV (reference sequence). CDR3 in DNA: TGTGCCAGCAGCTCCCGGGCAGAGTACAATGAGCAGTTCTTC. It yields the protein CASSSRAEYNEQFF.